This T cell receptor beta chain was obtained from a study of CD8+CD57+ T cells in acquired aplastic anemia. Study-wide context: Average DNA yield from sorted CD4+ and CD8+ cells was around 3.2 ug. CD4+ reads averaged about 11 million in healthy donors.

V shed 7 bases and J shed 0 bases, with 14 bases lying between them. In germline, CDR1 is SGHTA, CDR2 FQGNSA. The CDR3 loop spans 15 amino acids. Study-wide points: Shared by patients and controls, 25 to 30 CD8+ CDR3s were abundant in patients. Patients showed no significant difference from controls in CD8+ Simpson's diversity.

This clonotype was observed at least ten times. Its antigen is not known. The template for TCR beta VDJ and CDR3 sequence profiling was genomic DNA. TCRdb itself ran the reads through MiXCR, one entry per CDR3 protein. The profile shows some 120,000 distinct CDR3 sequences, around 50% of them singletons. The chain links TRBV7-2 to TRBJ2-3; no clear D. The source of this sequence is a human donor in good health, serving as a control. The sequenced sample was sorted CD4+, CD8+, or CD8+CD57+ T cells (not recorded which) from PBMCs. CDR3 in DNA: TGTGCCAGCAACCTGGAATTTTACAGCACAGATACGCAGTATTTT. This gives the protein CASNLEFYSTDTQYF.